This T cell receptor (beta chain) was retrieved from a study of shared clonotypes between healthy human individuals. To note about this clone: Its antigen is as yet unknown. Other DNA sequences of this sample code for an identical CDR3.

Findings and caveats of the study: A handful of donors held about 5% of naive CD4 clonotypes in common.

Measured with immunoSEQ multiplex PCR; TCRdb has only the in-frame clones, and not every one. The repertoire consists of about 2 million clones, with just under 95% occurring once and the leading ten covering less than 1.5%. Germline CDR1 MNHEY, CDR2 SVGAGI. Trimming took 6 bases from V and 1 from J; bases not matched to a gene: 3. This CDR3 contains 14 residues. CD45RO-negative cells were positively selected for CCR7, leaving out terminally differentiated effector memory CD45RA+ cells. Only Caucasian adults living in Nashville, Tennessee served as donors. This receptor was taken from a man aged 18 to 29 in good health. The sample taken for sequencing was naive CD8+ T cells sorted from blood. V and J are TRBV6-5 and TRBJ1-1; 9 nucleotides agree with TRBD1. For the CDR3, the DNA is TGTGCCAGCAGGATGACAGGGGGGAACACTGAAGCTTTCTTT. Protein product: CASRMTGGNTEAFF.